At least ten counts were recorded for the clone carrying this T cell receptor (beta chain). Its cognate antigen is unknown. V was pared by 2 bases and J by 7 bases, with 7 bases between. CDR3 length equals 12 residues. The germline CDR1 and CDR2 sequences are SGHRS and YFSETQ. The data originate from a study of CD8 T cells in ankylosing spondylitis. Study conclusions and caveats: There was reportedly significant enrichment of clones that were disease-linked in matched ankylosing spondylitis synovial fluid. A TCR beta motif of under ten highly homologous variants seemed to mark ankylosing spondylitis blood. Earlier authors reported some of these motif variants in reactive arthritis synovial fluid and blood.

TCR beta libraries were made by quantitative 5'-RACE with molecular barcodes. MiXCR, applied by TCRdb to the 5' RACE reads, yields one record per CDR3 protein. The top ten clones hold 10% to 15% of a sample with about 130,000 distinct CDR3 sequences, 6.5% to 9% of them seen once. The chain combines TRBV5-1 with TRBJ2-1; D gene unclear. Sequencing was done on a sample of blood, either unsorted or a sorted T cell fraction (not recorded which). The sequence was obtained from a male donor with ankylosing spondylitis or in good health (not recorded which). CDR3 protein: CASSFFGNEQFF. The CDR3 DNA sequence: TGCGCCAGCAGCTTTTTCGGGAATGAGCAGTTCTTC.